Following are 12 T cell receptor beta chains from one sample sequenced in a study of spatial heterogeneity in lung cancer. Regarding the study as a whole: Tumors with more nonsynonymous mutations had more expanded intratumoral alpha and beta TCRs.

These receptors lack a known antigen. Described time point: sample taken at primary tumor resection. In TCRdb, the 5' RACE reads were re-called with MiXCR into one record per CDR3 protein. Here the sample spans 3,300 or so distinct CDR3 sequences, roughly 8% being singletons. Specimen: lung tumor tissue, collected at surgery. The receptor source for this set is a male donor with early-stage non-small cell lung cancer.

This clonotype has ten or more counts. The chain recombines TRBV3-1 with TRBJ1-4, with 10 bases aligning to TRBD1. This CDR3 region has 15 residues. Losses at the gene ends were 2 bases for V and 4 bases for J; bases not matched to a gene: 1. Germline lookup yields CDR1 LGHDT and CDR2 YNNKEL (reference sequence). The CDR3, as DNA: TGTGCCAGCAGCCAAAGGACAGGGGGTAATGAAAAACTGTTTTTT. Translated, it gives CASSQRTGGNEKLFF.

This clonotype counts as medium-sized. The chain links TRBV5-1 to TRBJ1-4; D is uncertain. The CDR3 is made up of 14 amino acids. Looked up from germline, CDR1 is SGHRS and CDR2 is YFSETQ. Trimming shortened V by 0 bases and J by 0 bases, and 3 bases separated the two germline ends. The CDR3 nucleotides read TGCGCCAGCAGCTTGGATGCAACTAATGAAAAACTGTTTTTT. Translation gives CASSLDATNEKLFF.

The CDR3 loop is CASSPLGNPSTDTQYF. The DNA of the CDR3 is TGCGCCAGCAGTCCGTTAGGGAATCCCTCCACAGATACGCAGTATTTT. The J gene is TRBJ2-3, the V gene TRBV10-2; no firm D call. The CDR3 has 16 amino acids. CDR1 WSHSY and CDR2 SAAADI come from the germline V gene. Trimming shortened V by 5 bases and J by 2 bases, and 17 bases separated the two germline ends.

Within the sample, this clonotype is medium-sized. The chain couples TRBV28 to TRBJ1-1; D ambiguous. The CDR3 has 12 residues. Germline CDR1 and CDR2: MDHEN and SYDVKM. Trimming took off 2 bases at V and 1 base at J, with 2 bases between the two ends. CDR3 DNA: TGTGCCAGCAGTTTAGAGAACACTGAAGCTTTCTTT. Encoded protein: CASSLENTEAFF.

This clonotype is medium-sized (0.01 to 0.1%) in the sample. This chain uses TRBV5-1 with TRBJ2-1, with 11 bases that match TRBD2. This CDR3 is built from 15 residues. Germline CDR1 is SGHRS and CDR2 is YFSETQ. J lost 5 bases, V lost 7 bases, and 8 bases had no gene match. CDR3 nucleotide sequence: TGCGCCAGCTTCCCCGGGACTAGCGGTCACAATGAGCAGTTCTTC. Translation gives CASFPGTSGHNEQFF.

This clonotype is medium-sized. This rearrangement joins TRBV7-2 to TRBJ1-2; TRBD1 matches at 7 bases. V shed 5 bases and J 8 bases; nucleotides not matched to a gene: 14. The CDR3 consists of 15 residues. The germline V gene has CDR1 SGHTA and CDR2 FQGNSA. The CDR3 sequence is CASSPHPDRETGYTF. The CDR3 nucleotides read TGTGCCAGCAGCCCTCACCCCGACAGGGAGACGGGCTACACCTTC.

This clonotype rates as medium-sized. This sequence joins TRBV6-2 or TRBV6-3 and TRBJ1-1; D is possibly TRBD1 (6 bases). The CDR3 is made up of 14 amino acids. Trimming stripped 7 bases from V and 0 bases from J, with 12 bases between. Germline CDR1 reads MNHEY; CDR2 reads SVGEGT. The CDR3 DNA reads TGTGCCAGCATGATACAGGGTGTGAACACTGAAGCTTTCTTT. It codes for CASMIQGVNTEAFF.

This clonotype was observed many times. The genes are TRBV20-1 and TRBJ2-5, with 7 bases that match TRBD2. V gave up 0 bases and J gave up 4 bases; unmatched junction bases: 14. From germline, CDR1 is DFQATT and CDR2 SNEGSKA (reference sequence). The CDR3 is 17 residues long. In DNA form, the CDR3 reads TGCAGTGCTAGAGATGGACGGCGAGGGAGGGAACGAGAGACCCAGTACTTC. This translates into CSARDGRRGRERETQYF.

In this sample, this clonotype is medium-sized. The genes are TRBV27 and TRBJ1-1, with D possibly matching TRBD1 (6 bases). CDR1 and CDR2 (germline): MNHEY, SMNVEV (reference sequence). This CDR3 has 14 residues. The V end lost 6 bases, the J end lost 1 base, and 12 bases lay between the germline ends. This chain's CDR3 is CASSPGTSNTEAFF. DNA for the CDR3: TGTGCCAGCAGCCCCGGGACATCGAACACTGAAGCTTTCTTT.

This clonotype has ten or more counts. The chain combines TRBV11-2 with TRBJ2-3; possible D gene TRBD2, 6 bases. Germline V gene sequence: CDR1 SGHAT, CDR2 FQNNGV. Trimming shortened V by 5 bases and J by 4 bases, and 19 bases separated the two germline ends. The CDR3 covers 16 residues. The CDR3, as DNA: TGTGCCAGCAGCCCGTCCGGGGGTAGAATAGCAGATACGCAGTATTTT. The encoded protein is CASSPSGGRIADTQYF.

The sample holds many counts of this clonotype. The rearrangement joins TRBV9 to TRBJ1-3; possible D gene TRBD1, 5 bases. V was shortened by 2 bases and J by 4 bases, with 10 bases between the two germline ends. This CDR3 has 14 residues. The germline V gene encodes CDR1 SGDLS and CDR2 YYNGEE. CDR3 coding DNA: TGTGCCAGCAGCGTCCAGGGACCCGGAAACACCATATATTTT. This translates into CASSVQGPGNTIYF. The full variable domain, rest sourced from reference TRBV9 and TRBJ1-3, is DSGVTQTPKHLITATGQRVTLRCSPRSGDLSVYWYQQSLDQGLQFLIQYYNGEERAKGNILERFSAQQFPDLHSELNLSSLELGDSALYFCASSVQGPGNTIYFGEGSWLTVV.

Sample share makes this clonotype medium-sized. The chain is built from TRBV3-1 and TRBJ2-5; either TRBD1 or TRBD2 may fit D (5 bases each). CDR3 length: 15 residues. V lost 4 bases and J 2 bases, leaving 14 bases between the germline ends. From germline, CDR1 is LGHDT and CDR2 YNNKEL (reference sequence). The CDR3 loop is CASSPTGTVQETQYF. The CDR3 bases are TGTGCCAGCAGCCCTACCGGGACGGTACAAGAGACCCAGTACTTC.